The 31 T cell receptor beta chains reported below all come from one sample, sequenced in a study of a mutant IDH1 vaccine in newly diagnosed glioma. This table comes from immunoSEQ multiplex PCR, and its TCRdb copy is limited to in-frame clones, with some not included. The sample consists of approximately 39,000 clones, more than 80% of them appearing once. Time point described: week 23, last vaccination. Every vaccination contained 300 ug of the mutant IDH1 20-mer peptide and was paired with topical imiquimod. These TCRs' antigens remain unknown. The input for sequencing was PBMCs, taken from a glioma patient whose treatment included an IDH1 peptide vaccine. The source is a man aged 35-49 years with glioma.

This rearrangement joins TRBV12-5 to TRBJ1-1; tentatively, D is TRBD1 (5 bases). The CDR3 sequence is 14 residues long. Germline CDR1 reads LGHNT; CDR2 reads FRNRAP. Trimming cost V 0 bases and J 5 bases, with 10 bases left between them. CDR3 protein: CASGLVLGGTEAFF. The CDR3 DNA sequence: TGTGCTAGTGGTTTGGTACTCGGGGGGACTGAAGCTTTCTTT.

V usage is TRBV15 and J usage is TRBJ2-3, with D hard to call. This CDR3 has 12 residues. Germline loops: CDR1 LNHNV, CDR2 YYDKDF (reference sequence). Trimming cost V 5 bases and J 14 bases, with 17 bases left between them. The CDR3 sequence: CATSSSAGPPYF. The CDR3 DNA reads as TGTGCCACCAGCTCCTCCGCCGGGCCGCCGTATTTT.

The V call is TRBV14, the J call TRBJ2-1; 10 nucleotides match TRBD1. With V trimmed by 1 base and J by 7 bases, 7 bases remained unmatched. The CDR3 runs 16 residues. CDR1 is SGHDN and CDR2 is FVKESK in the germline V gene. CDR3 sequence: CASSQGVGTGENEQFF. The CDR3 region has the DNA TGTGCCAGCAGCCAAGGGGTCGGGACAGGGGAAAATGAGCAGTTCTTC.

The J gene is TRBJ1-5, the V gene TRBV10-3; the D gene is possibly TRBD1 (6 bases). The CDR3 consists of 13 residues. The germline gives CDR1 ENHRY, CDR2 SYGVKD. Trimming took 10 bases from V and 2 from J, leaving 12 bases between them. The CDR3 region is CATKAGGNQPQHF. In nucleotides, the CDR3 is TGTGCCACGAAGGCAGGGGGCAATCAGCCCCAGCATTTT.

DNA of the CDR3: TGTGCCAGCAGCCAATCGACACACGAGCAGTACTTC. It encodes CASSQSTHEQYF. The rearrangement uses TRBV16 and TRBJ2-7; D is undetermined. Trimming took off 0 bases at V and 5 bases at J, with 5 bases between the two ends. CDR1 KGHSY and CDR2 FQNENV come from the germline V gene. The CDR3 loop spans 12 amino acids.

The J gene is TRBJ2-3, the V gene TRBV7-3; TRBD2 matches at 13 bases. The CDR3 runs to 15 residues. The V gene end was trimmed by 5 bases and the J gene end by 5 bases; junction bases not matched to a gene: 4. Looked up from germline, CDR1 is SGHTA and CDR2 is FQGTGA. The CDR3 coding sequence is TGTGCCAGCAGCCAGGGACTAGCGGGACAAGATACGCAGTATTTT. Amino acids: CASSQGLAGQDTQYF.

This clone was observed a single time. This chain connects TRBV28 to TRBJ2-3, with D hard to call. The CDR3 totals 14 residues. The V gene lost 3 bases and the J gene lost 6 bases, with 13 bases spanning the gap. CDR1 and CDR2 from the germline V gene are MDHEN and SYDVKM. The CDR3: CASSFRALGDTQYF. CDR3 nucleotides: TGTGCCAGCAGTTTTAGGGCCTTAGGCGATACGCAGTATTTT. Combining the CDR3 with reference TRBV28 and TRBJ2-3 gives the whole variable domain DVKVTQSSRYLVKRTGEKVFLECVQDMDHENMFWYRQDPGLGLRLIYFSYDVKMKEKGDIPEGYSVSREKKERFSLILESASTNQTSMYLCASSFRALGDTQYFGPGTRLTVL.

Only one count was recorded for this clone. This chain joins TRBV10-3 and TRBJ2-3; D might be TRBD2 (5 bases). The germline V and J ends were trimmed by 11 bases and 5 bases, with 11 bases remaining between them. CDR3 length equals 11 residues. Germline V gene sequence: CDR1 ENHRY, CDR2 SYGVKD. The CDR3 bases are TGTGCCGCCCTAGCCGGAGATACGCAGTATTTT. Residues: CAALAGDTQYF.

This chain uses TRBV7-8 with TRBJ2-2; 8 nucleotides agree with TRBD2. After removal of 5 bases from V and 1 base from J, the junction contained 9 bases not matched to a gene. This CDR3 region has 17 residues. Germline loops: CDR1 SGHVS, CDR2 FQNEAQ. The CDR3, as DNA: TGTGCCAGCAGCAGAAGTTTAGCGGGGTTGAACACCGGGGAGCTGTTTTTT. It yields the protein CASSRSLAGLNTGELFF.

The rearrangement joins TRBV19 to TRBJ2-5; no definite D call. Trimming took off 4 bases at V and 0 bases at J, with 12 bases between the two ends. The CDR3 length is 15 residues. CDR1 is LNHDA, CDR2 SQIVND, per germline (reference sequence). As DNA, the CDR3 is TGTGCCAGTAGTAGGGGAAATGCGGACCAAGAGACCCAGTACTTC. The encoded protein is CASSRGNADQETQYF.

The chain is built from TRBV27 and TRBJ1-2; D unresolved. This CDR3 region has 9 residues. Germline V gene lookup returns CDR1 MNHEY and CDR2 SMNVEV (reference sequence). V was clipped by 6 bases and J by 7 bases, with 3 bases between them. The CDR3 is CASRRGYTF. The CDR3 nucleotides read TGTGCCAGCAGGCGTGGCTACACCTTC.

V is TRBV5-5 and J is TRBJ1-3; 7 bases line up with TRBD1. The CDR3 is made up of 16 amino acids. Germline lookup yields CDR1 SGHKS and CDR2 YYEKEE (reference sequence). The ends lost 2 bases at V and 2 bases at J; junction bases unmatched: 7. The CDR3 is CASSFATGTTGNTIYF. CDR3 nucleotides: TGTGCCAGCAGCTTCGCGACAGGGACGACTGGAAACACCATATATTTT.

The rearrangement uses TRBV5-1 and TRBJ1-1; 8 positions match TRBD1. The CDR3 has 16 amino acids. After removal of 4 bases from V and 4 bases from J, the junction contained 12 bases not matched to a gene. CDR1 and CDR2 (germline): SGHRS, YFSETQ. The CDR3 nucleotides read TGCGCCAGCAGCATGGATCAGGGGGCGCTGAGCACTGAAGCTTTCTTT. Its translation is CASSMDQGALSTEAFF.

A few counts support this clone. The rearrangement links TRBV4-2 to TRBJ1-1, with TRBD1 matching over 7 bases. The CDR3 length is 17 residues. J was trimmed by 0 bases and V by 0 bases; bases with no gene match: 7. The germline gives CDR1 LGHNA, CDR2 YNFKEQ. CDR3 nucleotides: TGTGCCAGCAGCCAAGATATGGGACAGTCAATGAACACTGAAGCTTTCTTT. This codes for CASSQDMGQSMNTEAFF.

The rearrangement uses TRBV7-6 and TRBJ2-5; TRBD2 agrees at 8 bases. The V and J ends lost 1 base and 3 bases, in that order; junction bases with no gene match: 4. CDR3 length: 15 amino acids. From germline, CDR1 is SGHVS and CDR2 FNYEAQ. CDR3: CASSLGDGGEETQYF. The CDR3 nucleotides are TGTGCCAGCAGCTTAGGGGACGGGGGGGAAGAGACCCAGTACTTC. Using reference TRBV7-6 and TRBJ2-5 for the parts outside the CDR3, the full variable domain is GAGVSQSPRYKVTKRGQDVALRCDPISGHVSLYWYRQALGQGPEFLTYFNYEAQQDKSGLPNDRFSAERPEGSISTLTIQRTEQRDSAMYRCASSLGDGGEETQYFGPGTRLLVL.

The rearrangement joins TRBV19 to TRBJ1-1; 7 bases are shared with TRBD1. The germline V gene has CDR1 LNHDA and CDR2 SQIVND (reference sequence). V shed 1 base and J 4 bases; nucleotides not matched to a gene: 15. The CDR3 consists of 18 residues. The CDR3 sequence: CASSIVINRDRISTEAFF. The DNA of the CDR3 is TGTGCCAGTAGTATAGTCATAAACCGGGACAGAATATCCACTGAAGCTTTCTTT.

V and J are TRBV5-6 and TRBJ2-5, with TRBD2 matching 11 bases. Trimming removed 3 bases from V and 1 base from J; junction bases left unmatched: 8. Germline V CDR1 and CDR2: SGHDT, YYEEEE. This CDR3 has 17 amino acids. In DNA form, the CDR3 reads TGTGCCAGCAGCTACCTTGGGACTAGCGGCCCCCAAGAGACCCAGTACTTC. Protein: CASSYLGTSGPQETQYF. Based on the CDR3 plus reference TRBV5-6 and TRBJ2-5, the full variable domain is DAGVTQSPTHLIKTRGQQVTLRCSPKSGHDTVSWYQQALGQGPQFIFQYYEEEERQRGNFPDRFSGHQFPNYSSELNVNALLLGDSALYLCASSYLGTSGPQETQYFGPGTRLLVL.

This clone has only a few counts. The genes are TRBV6-1 and TRBJ1-1; no clear D. This CDR3 region has 11 residues. CDR1 is MNHNS and CDR2 is SASEGT in the germline V gene. V lost 7 bases, J lost 4 bases, and 7 bases lay in between. The CDR3 sequence: CASNPLTEAFF. CDR3 DNA sequence: TGTGCCAGCAACCCCCTCACTGAAGCTTTCTTT.

This clone has just one count. The chain carries TRBV2 and TRBJ2-7; 9 nucleotides line up with TRBD2. V was pared by 6 bases and J by 0 bases, with 3 bases of the junction left unmatched. The CDR3 covers 14 residues. Germline V gene data show CDR1 as SNHLY and CDR2 as FYNNEI. The CDR3 region has the DNA TGTGCCAGCAGCCTAGCGGGGAGCTCCTACGAGCAGTACTTC. Its translation is CASSLAGSSYEQYF.

The chain uses TRBV18 and TRBJ2-7, with 10 bases that match TRBD2. CDR1 is KGHSH and CDR2 is LQKENI in the germline V gene. CDR3 size: 17 residues. Trimming took 0 bases from V and 3 from J; bases not matched to a gene: 8. The CDR3 protein is CASSPPLAGVKFYEQYF. DNA for the CDR3: TGTGCCAGCTCACCACCGCTAGCGGGAGTCAAATTCTACGAGCAGTACTTC. Full variable domain (rest looked up from reference TRBV18 and TRBJ2-7): NAGVMQNPRHLVRRRGQEARLRCSPMKGHSHVYWYRQLPEEGLKFMVYLQKENIIDESGMPKERFSAEFPKEGPSILRIQQVVRGDSAAYFCASSPPLAGVKFYEQYFGPGTRLTVT.

This clone came up once. V and J are TRBV6-5 and TRBJ1-1; the D is unclear. V lost 5 bases and J lost 4, with 14 bases in between. The CDR3 spans 14 residues. The germline gives CDR1 MNHEY, CDR2 SVGAGI. CDR3 sequence: CASSPSGLGTEAFF. Written as DNA, the CDR3 is TGTGCCAGCAGTCCCTCCGGGTTGGGCACTGAAGCTTTCTTT.

V usage is TRBV4-2 and J usage is TRBJ2-4; the match to TRBD2 covers 8 bases. The CDR3 extends over 14 amino acids. CDR1 and CDR2 (germline): LGHNA, YNFKEQ. Losses at the gene ends were 3 bases for V and 7 bases for J; bases not matched to a gene: 5. For the CDR3, the DNA is TGTGCCAGCAGCCAGGCGGGAGGCGGCAACATTCAGTACTTC. Translating gives CASSQAGGGNIQYF.

The rearrangement links TRBV5-1 to TRBJ1-6; TRBD1 aligns across 8 bases. Germline loops: CDR1 SGHRS, CDR2 YFSETQ. The CDR3 runs 14 residues. J was trimmed by 7 bases and V by 5 bases; bases with no gene match: 5. The CDR3, as DNA: TGCGCCAGCAGGTTCAGGACAGGGAATTCACCCCTCCACTTT. Its protein product is CASRFRTGNSPLHF.

The chain recombines TRBV7-8 with TRBJ2-2; 12 nucleotides align to TRBD2. The CDR3 extends over 17 amino acids. J gave up 5 bases and V 7 bases, and 11 bases lay outside the gene matches. Germline V CDR1 and CDR2: SGHVS, FQNEAQ. The CDR3 reads CASKTSGGAKLTGELFF. Here the CDR3 DNA reads TGTGCCAGCAAGACTAGCGGGGGTGCGAAACTTACCGGGGAGCTGTTTTTT. Using reference TRBV7-8 and TRBJ2-2 for the parts outside the CDR3, the full variable domain is GAGVSQSPRYKVAKRGQDVALRCDPISGHVSLFWYQQALGQGPEFLTYFQNEAQLDKSGLPSDRFFAERPEGSVSTLKIQRTQQEDSAVYLCASKTSGGAKLTGELFFGEGSRLTVL.

The J gene is TRBJ2-5, the V gene TRBV6-6; D may be TRBD1 (6 bases). This CDR3 contains 14 residues. V was clipped by 2 bases and J by 3 bases, with 10 bases between them. Germline loops: CDR1 MNHNY, CDR2 SVGAGI (reference sequence). CDR3 sequence (DNA): TGTGCCAGCAGTTACCGGGACAAAGAAGAGACCCAGTACTTC. Translated, it gives CASSYRDKEETQYF.

This sequence joins TRBV28 and TRBJ1-2, with 7 bases matching TRBD1. Losses at the gene ends were 1 base for V and 1 base for J; bases not matched to a gene: 12. The CDR3 extends over 18 amino acids. CDR1 is MDHEN, CDR2 SYDVKM, per germline. CDR3 bases: TGTGCCAGCAGTTTATTGAGGGGGCAGGGACCTTTTAACTATGGCTACACCTTC. Protein product: CASSLLRGQGPFNYGYTF.

This rearrangement joins TRBV18 to TRBJ2-7; D remains unclear. Germline CDR1 reads KGHSH; CDR2 reads LQKENI. Trimming took 5 bases from V and 4 from J, leaving 12 bases between them. This CDR3 is 13 amino acids long. The CDR3 region is CASSVQNGYEQYF. The DNA for the CDR3 is TGTGCCAGCTCAGTCCAGAACGGGTACGAGCAGTACTTC.

This clone was detected a few times. The V call is TRBV14, the J call TRBJ1-4; D is perhaps TRBD1 (5 bases). In germline, CDR1 is SGHDN, CDR2 FVKESK. The CDR3 length is 14 residues. The germline V and J ends were trimmed by 4 bases and 7 bases, with 13 bases remaining between them. The CDR3 region is CASSLAGRTEKLFF. CDR3 nucleotides: TGTGCCAGCAGCCTAGCGGGGCGAACTGAAAAACTGTTTTTT.

The chain has TRBV11-3 and TRBJ2-3; D not certain. The CDR3 runs to 13 residues. Per the germline V gene, CDR1 is SGHNT and CDR2 is YENEEA. V was cut by 1 base and J by 6 bases, with 8 bases left in between. Written as DNA, the CDR3 is TGTGCCAGCAGCTTAGCTCTCGCCGATACGCAGTATTTT. It translates to CASSLALADTQYF.

CDR3 loop: CASSAGDRPYNEQFF. Here the CDR3 DNA reads TGTGCCAGCAGTGCGGGAGACAGGCCCTACAATGAGCAGTTCTTC. V is TRBV2 and J is TRBJ2-1, with D perhaps assigned TRBD1 or TRBD2 (6 bases each). This CDR3 has 15 amino acids. From germline, CDR1 is SNHLY and CDR2 FYNNEI. Trimming shortened V by 4 bases and J by 2 bases, and 12 bases separated the two germline ends.

This chain links TRBV4-1 with TRBJ1-4; the D gene is possibly TRBD1 (6 bases). Trimming removed 0 bases at V and 3 bases at J, with 11 bases between. The CDR3 contains 16 residues. Germline assignment: CDR1 MGHRA and CDR2 YSYEKL. The CDR3 nucleotides are TGCGCCAGCAGCCAAGATCCGACAGGTTCTAATGAAAAACTGTTTTTT. It yields the protein CASSQDPTGSNEKLFF.